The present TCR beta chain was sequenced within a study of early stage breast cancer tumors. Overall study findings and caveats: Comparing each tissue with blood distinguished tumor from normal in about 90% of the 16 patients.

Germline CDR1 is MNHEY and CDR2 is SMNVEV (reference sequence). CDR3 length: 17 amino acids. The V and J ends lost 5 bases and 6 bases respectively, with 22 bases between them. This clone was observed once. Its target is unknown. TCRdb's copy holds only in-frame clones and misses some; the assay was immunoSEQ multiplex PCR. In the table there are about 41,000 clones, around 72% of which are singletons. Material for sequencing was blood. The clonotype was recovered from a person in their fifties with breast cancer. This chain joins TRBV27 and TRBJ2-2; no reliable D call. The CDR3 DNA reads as TGTGCCAGCAGTATCATAACCCCCGCGAGGAGTTCCGGGGAGCTGTTTTTT. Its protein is CASSIITPARSSGELFF.